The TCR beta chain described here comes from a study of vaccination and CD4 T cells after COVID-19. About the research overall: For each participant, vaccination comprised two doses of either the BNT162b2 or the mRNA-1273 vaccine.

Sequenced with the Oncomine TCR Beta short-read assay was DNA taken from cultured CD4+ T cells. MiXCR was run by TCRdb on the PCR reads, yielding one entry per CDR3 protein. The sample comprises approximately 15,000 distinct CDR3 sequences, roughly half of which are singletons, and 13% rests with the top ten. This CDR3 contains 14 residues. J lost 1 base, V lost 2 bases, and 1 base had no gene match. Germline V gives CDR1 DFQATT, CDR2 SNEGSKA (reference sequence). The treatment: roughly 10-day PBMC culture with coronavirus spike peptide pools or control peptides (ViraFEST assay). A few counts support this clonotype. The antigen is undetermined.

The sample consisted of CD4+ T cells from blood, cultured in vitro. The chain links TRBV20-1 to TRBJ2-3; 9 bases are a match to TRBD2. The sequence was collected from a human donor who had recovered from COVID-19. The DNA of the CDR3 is TGCAGTGCTAGAAGGACTAGCGGCACAGATACGCAGTATTTT. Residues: CSARRTSGTDTQYF.